The 24 T cell receptor beta chains below were found in one sample sequenced in a study of blood T cells in healthy people across ages (dated by TCRdb to the mid-2010s). The library was generated by 5' RACE. For sequencing, an Illumina HiSeq 2500 was employed. The second PCR ran for roughly 7 to 11 cycles and used a J-beta primer mix along with a sample-barcoded 5' primer. Through fastp at Q25 and MiXCR, TCRdb rebuilt clones from the public reads, retaining in-frame beta chains. Rows are unified per CDR3 protein, each entry keeping the most common DNA and genes. In this sample the table shows approximately 850,000 distinct CDR3 sequences, roughly 60% of which occur a single time. Together, the top ten hold 20% to 25% of the sample. Input material: blood. The receptors were gathered from a man in his thirties or forties in good health.

A word on this clonotype: An end of the junction differs from the germline gene, which may be a read error. The chain couples TRBV29-1 to TRBJ2-7, with a weak D call TRBD2 (6 bases). The CDR3 spans 11 residues. The germline CDR1 and CDR2 sequences are SQVTM and ANQGSEA. The CDR3 DNA is TGCAGCGTTGACGGGGGATACGAGCTGTACTTC. It codes for CSVDGGYELYF.

The gene calls are TRBV7-2 and TRBJ1-4, with no clear D. This CDR3 has 16 amino acids. V dropped 1 base and J dropped 0 bases, with 9 bases sitting between them. CDR1 is SGHTA and CDR2 is FQGNSA in the germline V gene. CDR3 bases: TGTGCCAGCAGCTTAGGCTTATACGCAACTAATGAAAAACTGTTTTTT. It codes for CASSLGLYATNEKLFF. The complete variable domain, with remaining parts taken from reference TRBV7-2 and TRBJ1-4, reads GAGVSQSPSNKVTEKGKDVELRCDPISGHTALYWYRQSLGQGLEFLIYFQGNSAPDKSGLPSDRFSAERTGGSVSTLTIQRTQQEDSAVYLCASSLGLYATNEKLFFGSGTQLSVL.

This chain connects TRBV29-1 to TRBJ2-5; no definite D call. Trimming took off 3 bases at V and 4 bases at J, with 15 bases between the two ends. Looked up from germline, CDR1 is SQVTM and CDR2 is ANQGSEA. This CDR3 comprises 14 residues. The CDR3 reads CSVDGRPAGETQYF. The CDR3 region has the DNA TGCAGCGTTGACGGCAGACCAGCCGGAGAGACCCAGTACTTC.

This chain links TRBV4-3 with TRBJ2-2, with D uncertain. This CDR3 is 13 amino acids long. Germline V gene lookup returns CDR1 LGHNA and CDR2 YSLEER. V was pared by 1 base and J by 9 bases, with 9 bases between. The chain's CDR3 is CASSQVVRRELFF. The CDR3 coding sequence is TGCGCCAGCAGCCAAGTCGTCAGAAGGGAGCTGTTTTTT.

In its sample, this clonotype was seen a few times. One end of the junction is discordant with germline, which a read error may explain. The rearrangement uses TRBV4-2 and TRBJ1-6, with a tentative D call TRBD1 (5 bases). This CDR3 has 15 amino acids. From germline, CDR1 is LGHNA and CDR2 YNFKEQ. CDR3 in DNA: TGTGCCAGCAGCCAAGATAGGGGATATAGTTCACCCCTCCACTTT. Translated, it gives CASSQDRGYSSPLHF.

CDR3 nucleotide sequence: TGTGCCAGCAGCCAAGTCTCCCGCTATGTTGGGGGCTACACCTTC. Encoded protein: CASSQVSRYVGGYTF. The chain is built from TRBV4-2 and TRBJ1-2; D unresolved. The CDR3 consists of 15 residues. Trimming stripped 1 base from V and 8 bases from J, with 17 bases between. Germline loops: CDR1 LGHNA, CDR2 YNFKEQ.

The chain recombines TRBV20-1 with TRBJ2-5, with D unclear. V was trimmed by 7 bases and J by 3 bases, leaving 21 bases between them. CDR3 size: 15 residues. Germline CDR1 and CDR2: DFQATT and SNEGSKA (reference sequence). The DNA of the CDR3 is TGCAGTGAGAGATCTGAGTCCGAATTCGAAGAGACCCAGTACTTC. This gives the protein CSERSESEFEETQYF.

This chain uses TRBV11-1 with TRBJ2-5; the D gene could be TRBD1 or TRBD2 (6 bases each). Germline-derived CDR1 and CDR2 are SGHAT and FQDESV (reference sequence). The V and J ends lost 4 bases and 3 bases respectively, with 21 bases between them. The length of the CDR3 is 17 residues. CDR3 bases: TGTGCCAGCAGCTCGAGCGGGTTTACAGGGATTAAAGAGACCCAGTACTTC. Translated, it gives CASSSSGFTGIKETQYF.

This chain joins TRBV5-1 and TRBJ2-7; D may match TRBD1 or TRBD2 (5 bases each). The CDR3 is 16 residues long. V was cut by 4 bases and J by 0 bases, with 17 bases left in between. Germline-derived CDR1 and CDR2 are SGHRS and YFSETQ. For the CDR3, the DNA is TGCGCCAGCAGCCTGAAGGGGCAGGCGGGCTCCTACGAGCAGTACTTC. Amino acids: CASSLKGQAGSYEQYF.

The chain has TRBV15 and TRBJ2-1; D is unclear. The CDR3 spans 12 residues. Germline values: CDR1 LNHNV, CDR2 YYDKDF (reference sequence). V was cut by 1 base and J by 10 bases, with 8 bases left in between. CDR3 sequence (DNA): TGTGCCACCAGCAGAGTTCTCGAGGAGCAGTTCTTC. It codes for CATSRVLEEQFF.

The sample holds a few counts of this clonotype. V gene TRBV29-1 combines with J gene TRBJ2-1; 9 bases match TRBD2. The V segment lost 5 bases and the J segment 9 bases; nucleotides outside the gene matches: 8. CDR1 SQVTM and CDR2 ANQGSEA come from the germline V gene. The CDR3 consists of 13 residues. The CDR3 DNA sequence: TGCAGCGTTACTAGCGGGTCGACGGCTGAGCAGTTCTTC. Translation: CSVTSGSTAEQFF.

The chain carries TRBV7-2 and TRBJ1-2, with D unresolved. V was shortened by 5 bases and J by 9 bases, with 13 bases between the two germline ends. This CDR3 comprises 12 residues. The germline V gene has CDR1 SGHTA and CDR2 FQGNSA. The CDR3 here is CASSRATASYTF. The DNA for the CDR3 is TGTGCCAGCAGCCGAGCGACCGCTAGCTACACCTTC.

V usage is TRBV7-9 and J usage is TRBJ2-5, with 10 bases aligning to TRBD2. The J segment lost 5 bases and the V segment lost 5 bases, leaving 11 bases of the junction unmatched. The CDR3 runs to 16 residues. CDR1 and CDR2 from the germline V gene are SEHNR and FQNEAQ (reference sequence). The CDR3 DNA reads as TGTGCCAGCAGCGGTCCGCTAGCGGGAGTATTTGAGACCCAGTACTTC. Its translation: CASSGPLAGVFETQYF.

The chain links TRBV7-2 to TRBJ2-7; tentatively, D is TRBD1 or TRBD2 (5 bases each). The CDR3 runs to 15 residues. CDR1 and CDR2 (germline): SGHTA, FQGNSA. V was cut by 6 bases and J by 2 bases, with 17 bases left in between. CDR3 nucleotide sequence: TGTGCCAGCAGTTCTATGGGGGTGAGGGCCTACGAGCAGTACTTC. It yields the protein CASSSMGVRAYEQYF. Based on the CDR3 plus reference TRBV7-2 and TRBJ2-7, the full variable domain is GAGVSQSPSNKVTEKGKDVELRCDPISGHTALYWYRQSLGQGLEFLIYFQGNSAPDKSGLPSDRFSAERTGGSVSTLTIQRTQQEDSAVYLCASSSMGVRAYEQYFGPGTRLTVT.

This clonotype was seen a few times. The gene calls are TRBV4-1 and TRBJ2-1; D is unclear. This CDR3 contains 14 residues. V dropped 6 bases and J dropped 10 bases, with 19 bases sitting between them. The germline V gene encodes CDR1 MGHRA and CDR2 YSYEKL. The CDR3 nucleotides are TGCGCCAGCAGTTGGGTTTTAGCAATCAAAGAGCAGTTCTTC. It yields the protein CASSWVLAIKEQFF.

This clonotype was detected a few times. The CDR3 nucleotides are TGTGCCAGCAAGGAAAGCGGGGGGGGTACCTACGAGCAGTACTTC. This gives the protein CASKESGGGTYEQYF. The chain links TRBV12-3 or TRBV12-4 to TRBJ2-7; 10 nucleotides agree with TRBD2. The CDR3 totals 15 residues. V was clipped by 7 bases and J by 2 bases; unmatched bases: 8.

The V and J genes are TRBV12-5 and TRBJ1-1; D remains ambiguous. The CDR3 loop spans 16 amino acids. V lost 3 bases, J lost 4 bases, and 18 bases lay in between. Looked up from germline, CDR1 is LGHNT and CDR2 is FRNRAP. This chain's CDR3 is CASGFLFRGNTTEAFF. The CDR3 DNA is TGTGCTAGTGGTTTCTTGTTCCGAGGCAATACCACTGAAGCTTTCTTT.

The rearrangement links TRBV7-6 to TRBJ2-7; no firm D call. Germline values: CDR1 SGHVS, CDR2 FNYEAQ. The CDR3 runs 14 residues. With 1 base removed from V and 3 bases from J, the gap between germline ends came to 10 bases. CDR3 sequence: CASSLGGYLYEQYF. For the CDR3, the DNA is TGTGCCAGCAGCTTAGGGGGATACCTCTACGAGCAGTACTTC.

This rearrangement joins TRBV3-1 to TRBJ1-1; the D is unclear. CDR3 length: 14 residues. The V gene's germline CDR1 is LGHDT and CDR2 YNNKEL (reference sequence). The ends were cut back, 3 bases at V and 8 bases at J, with 16 bases in the middle. The CDR3, as DNA: TGTGCCAGCAGCCAGGCAGCCCTAAAAAACGAAGCTTTCTTT. Translating it yields CASSQAALKNEAFF.

V is TRBV29-1 and J is TRBJ2-1, with D tentatively TRBD2 (5 bases). Trimming left V 4 bases short and J 5 bases short, with 6 bases between. CDR1 is SQVTM and CDR2 is ANQGSEA in the germline V gene. CDR3 length: 11 residues. CDR3 residues: CSVGENNEQFF. In DNA, the CDR3 is TGCAGCGTTGGGGAGAACAATGAGCAGTTCTTC.

This clonotype was counted between two and nine times. The rearrangement links TRBV20-1 to TRBJ2-5; 10 positions match TRBD2. The J call is in doubt because the DNA end fits TRBJ2-7 better. CDR1 and CDR2 from the germline V gene are DFQATT and SNEGSKA (reference sequence). This CDR3 is built from 13 residues. The CDR3 DNA follows: TGCAGTGCCGAGCGGGAGGGCCCCTACGAGCAGTACTTC. Its translation: CSAEREGPYEQYF.

The rearrangement links TRBV2 to TRBJ2-3, with D perhaps TRBD1 (5 bases). This CDR3 comprises 12 residues. In germline, CDR1 is SNHLY, CDR2 FYNNEI. The V end lost 7 bases, the J end lost 6 bases, and 11 bases lay between the germline ends. This chain's CDR3 is CASTQGFDTQYF. The CDR3 region has the DNA TGTGCCAGCACGCAGGGTTTTGATACGCAGTATTTT.

The V gene is TRBV12-3 or TRBV12-4, the J gene TRBJ1-6; D uncertain. This CDR3 comprises 13 residues. Trimming pared 6 bases from V and 9 bases from J, leaving 12 bases between. CDR3 sequence (DNA): TGTGCCAGCAGCTACCGAATATCTTCACCCCTCCACTTT. It encodes CASSYRISSPLHF.

There are a few counts of this clonotype. The chain links TRBV29-1 to TRBJ2-7; maybe TRBD2 (5 bases). V was shortened by 6 bases and J by 0 bases, with 15 bases between the two germline ends. Germline V gene sequence: CDR1 SQVTM, CDR2 ANQGSEA. The CDR3 has 14 residues. The CDR3 bases are TGCAGCGTGGAGGCGAGTCCTAGCTCCTACGAGCAGTACTTC. Translation gives CSVEASPSSYEQYF.